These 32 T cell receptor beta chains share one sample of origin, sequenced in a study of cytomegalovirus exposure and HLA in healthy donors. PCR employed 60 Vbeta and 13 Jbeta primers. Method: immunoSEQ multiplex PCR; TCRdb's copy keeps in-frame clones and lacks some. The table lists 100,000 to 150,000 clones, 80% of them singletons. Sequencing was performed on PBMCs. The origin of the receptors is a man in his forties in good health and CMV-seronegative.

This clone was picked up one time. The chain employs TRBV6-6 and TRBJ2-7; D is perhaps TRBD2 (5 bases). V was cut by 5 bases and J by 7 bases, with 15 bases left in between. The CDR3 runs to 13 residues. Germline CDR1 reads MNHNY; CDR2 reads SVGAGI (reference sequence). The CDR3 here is CASSPWASGEQYF. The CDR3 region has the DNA TGTGCCAGCAGTCCCTGGGCGTCGGGGGAGCAGTACTTC.

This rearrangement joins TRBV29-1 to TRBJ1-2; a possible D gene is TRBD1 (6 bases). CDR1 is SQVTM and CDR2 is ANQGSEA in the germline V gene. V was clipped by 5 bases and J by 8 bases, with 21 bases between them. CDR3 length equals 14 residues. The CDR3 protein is CSVRQGSPNPGYTF. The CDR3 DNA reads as TGCAGCGTTCGGCAGGGGAGCCCCAACCCGGGCTACACCTTC.

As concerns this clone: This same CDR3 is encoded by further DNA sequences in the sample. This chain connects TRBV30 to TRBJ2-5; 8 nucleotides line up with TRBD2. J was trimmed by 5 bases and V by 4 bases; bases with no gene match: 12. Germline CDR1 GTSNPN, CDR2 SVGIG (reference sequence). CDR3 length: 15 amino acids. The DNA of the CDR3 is TGTGCCTGGAAGGTGGCGGGGGGAGACAGGGAGACCCAGTACTTC. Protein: CAWKVAGGDRETQYF. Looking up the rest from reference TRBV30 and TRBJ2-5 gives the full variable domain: SQTIHQWPATLVQPVGSPLSLECTVEGTSNPNLYWYRQAAGRGLQLLFYSVGIGQISSEVPQNLSASRPQDRQFILSSKKLLLSDSGFYLCAWKVAGGDRETQYFGPGTRLLVL.

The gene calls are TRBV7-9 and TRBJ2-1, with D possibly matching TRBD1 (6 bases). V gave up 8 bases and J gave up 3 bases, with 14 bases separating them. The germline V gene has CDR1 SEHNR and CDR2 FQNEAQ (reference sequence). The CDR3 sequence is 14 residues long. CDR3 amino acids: CASSQGISYNEQFF. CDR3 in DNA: TGTGCCAGCTCTCAGGGGATAAGCTACAATGAGCAGTTCTTC.

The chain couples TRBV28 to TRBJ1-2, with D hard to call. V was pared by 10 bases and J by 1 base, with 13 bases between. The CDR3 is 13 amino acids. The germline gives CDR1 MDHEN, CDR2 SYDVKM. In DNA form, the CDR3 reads TGTGCCATCACACCACCTTTTAACTATGGCTACACCTTC. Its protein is CAITPPFNYGYTF.

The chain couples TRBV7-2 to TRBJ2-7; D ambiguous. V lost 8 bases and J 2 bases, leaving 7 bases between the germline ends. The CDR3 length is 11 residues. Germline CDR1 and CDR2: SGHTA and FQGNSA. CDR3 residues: CASPFPYEQYF. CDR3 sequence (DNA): TGTGCCAGCCCCTTCCCCTACGAGCAGTACTTC. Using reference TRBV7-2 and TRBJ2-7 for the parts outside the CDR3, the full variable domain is GAGVSQSPSNKVTEKGKDVELRCDPISGHTALYWYRQSLGQGLEFLIYFQGNSAPDKSGLPSDRFSAERTGGSVSTLTIQRTQQEDSAVYLCASPFPYEQYFGPGTRLTVT.

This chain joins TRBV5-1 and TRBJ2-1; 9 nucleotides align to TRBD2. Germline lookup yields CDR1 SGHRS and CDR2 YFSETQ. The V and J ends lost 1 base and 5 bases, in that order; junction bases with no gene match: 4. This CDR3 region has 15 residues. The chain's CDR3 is CASSLFQRGDNEQFF. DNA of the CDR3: TGCGCCAGCAGCTTGTTCCAGCGGGGGGACAATGAGCAGTTCTTC.

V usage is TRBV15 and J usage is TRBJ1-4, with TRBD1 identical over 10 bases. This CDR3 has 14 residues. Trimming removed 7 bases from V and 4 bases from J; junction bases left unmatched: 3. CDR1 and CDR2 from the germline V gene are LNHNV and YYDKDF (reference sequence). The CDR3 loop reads CATIRDRGNEKLFF. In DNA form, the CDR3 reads TGTGCCACCATCCGGGACAGGGGTAATGAAAAACTGTTTTTT. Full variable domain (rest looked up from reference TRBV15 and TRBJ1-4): DAMVIQNPRYQVTQFGKPVTLSCSQTLNHNVMYWYQQKSSQAPKLLFHYYDKDFNNEADTPDNFQSRRPNTSFCFLDIRSPGLGDTAMYLCATIRDRGNEKLFFGSGTQLSVL.

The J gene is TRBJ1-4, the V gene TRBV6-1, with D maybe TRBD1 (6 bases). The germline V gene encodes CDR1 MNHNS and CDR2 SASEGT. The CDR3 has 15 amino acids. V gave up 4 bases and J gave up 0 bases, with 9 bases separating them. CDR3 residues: CASSGRGATNEKLFF. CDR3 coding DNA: TGTGCCAGCAGTGGCAGGGGAGCAACTAATGAAAAACTGTTTTTT.

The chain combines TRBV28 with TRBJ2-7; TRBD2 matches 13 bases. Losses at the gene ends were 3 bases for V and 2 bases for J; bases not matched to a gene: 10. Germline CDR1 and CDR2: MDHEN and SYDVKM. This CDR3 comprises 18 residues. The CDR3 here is CASSLGGLAGPSTYEQYF. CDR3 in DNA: TGTGCCAGCAGTTTGGGGGGACTAGCGGGACCCTCCACCTACGAGCAGTACTTC.

CDR3 sequence: CASSPPVSRHTEAFF. The CDR3 DNA follows: TGTGCCAGCTCACCACCGGTTTCCAGGCACACTGAAGCTTTCTTT. The rearrangement links TRBV18 to TRBJ1-1, with unresolved D. Per the germline V gene, CDR1 is KGHSH and CDR2 is LQKENI. This CDR3 has 15 residues. Trimming removed 0 bases from V and 3 bases from J, with 11 bases in between. The full variable domain, with the rest looked up from reference TRBV18 and TRBJ1-1, is NAGVMQNPRHLVRRRGQEARLRCSPMKGHSHVYWYRQLPEEGLKFMVYLQKENIIDESGMPKERFSAEFPKEGPSILRIQQVVRGDSAAYFCASSPPVSRHTEAFFGQGTRLTVV.

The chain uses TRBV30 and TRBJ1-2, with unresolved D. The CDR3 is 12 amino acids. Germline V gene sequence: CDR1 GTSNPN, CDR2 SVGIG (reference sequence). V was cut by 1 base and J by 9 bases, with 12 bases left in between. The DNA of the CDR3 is TGTGCCTGGAGTGGCCGGTCCGAACGCTACACCTTC. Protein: CAWSGRSERYTF.

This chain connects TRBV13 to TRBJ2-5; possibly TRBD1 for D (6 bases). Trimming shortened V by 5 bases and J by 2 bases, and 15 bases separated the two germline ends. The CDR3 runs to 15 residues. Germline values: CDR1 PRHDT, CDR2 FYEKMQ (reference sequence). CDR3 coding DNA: TGTGCCAGCAGCCCCTCCCCTGGACAGCAAGAGACCCAGTACTTC. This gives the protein CASSPSPGQQETQYF.

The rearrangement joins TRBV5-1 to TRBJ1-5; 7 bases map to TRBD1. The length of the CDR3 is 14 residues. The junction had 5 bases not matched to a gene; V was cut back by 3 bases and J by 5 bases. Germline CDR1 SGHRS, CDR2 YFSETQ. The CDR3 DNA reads TGCGCCAGCAGCTCGGGGACAGACCATCAGCCCCAGCATTTT. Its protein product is CASSSGTDHQPQHF.

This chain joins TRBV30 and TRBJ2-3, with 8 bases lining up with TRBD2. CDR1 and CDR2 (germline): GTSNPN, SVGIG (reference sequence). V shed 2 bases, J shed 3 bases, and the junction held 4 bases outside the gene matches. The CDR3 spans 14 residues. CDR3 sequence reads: CAWSSGGGTDTQYF. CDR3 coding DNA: TGTGCCTGGAGTTCGGGGGGGGGAACAGATACGCAGTATTTT.

The CDR3 region is CASSRPGLAETQYF. The CDR3 region has the DNA TGTGCCAGCAGCCGCCCGGGACTAGCAGAGACCCAGTACTTC. The chain uses TRBV7-6 and TRBJ2-5, with 9 nucleotides matching TRBD2. CDR3 length: 14 residues. Per germline, CDR1 SGHVS and CDR2 FNYEAQ. V dropped 5 bases and J dropped 4; count of bases not matched to a gene: 5.

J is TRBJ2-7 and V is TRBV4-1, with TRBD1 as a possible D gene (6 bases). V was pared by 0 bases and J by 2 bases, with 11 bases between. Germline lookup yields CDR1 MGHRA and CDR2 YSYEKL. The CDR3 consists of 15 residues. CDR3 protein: CASSQDPDRTYEQYF. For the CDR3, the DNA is TGCGCCAGCAGCCAAGATCCGGACAGAACCTACGAGCAGTACTTC.

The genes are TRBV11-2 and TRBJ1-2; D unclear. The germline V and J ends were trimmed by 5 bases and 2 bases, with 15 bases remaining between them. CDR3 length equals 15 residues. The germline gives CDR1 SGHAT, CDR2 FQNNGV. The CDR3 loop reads CASSPSPGSNYGYTF. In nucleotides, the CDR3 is TGTGCCAGCAGCCCCTCCCCCGGTTCCAACTATGGCTACACCTTC.

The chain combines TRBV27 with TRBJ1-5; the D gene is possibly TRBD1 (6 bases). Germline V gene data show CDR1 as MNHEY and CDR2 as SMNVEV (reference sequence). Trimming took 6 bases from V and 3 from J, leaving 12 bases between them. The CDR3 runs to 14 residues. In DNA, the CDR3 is TGTGCCAGCAGGCCCACAGGGTCCAATCAGCCCCAGCATTTT. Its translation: CASRPTGSNQPQHF.

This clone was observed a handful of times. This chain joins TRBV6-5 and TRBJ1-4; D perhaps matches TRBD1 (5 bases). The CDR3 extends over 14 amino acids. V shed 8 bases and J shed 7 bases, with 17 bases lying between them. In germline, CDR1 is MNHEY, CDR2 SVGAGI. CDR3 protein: CASALQGGSEKLFF. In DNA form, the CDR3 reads TGTGCCAGCGCATTGCAGGGAGGGAGTGAAAAACTGTTTTTT.

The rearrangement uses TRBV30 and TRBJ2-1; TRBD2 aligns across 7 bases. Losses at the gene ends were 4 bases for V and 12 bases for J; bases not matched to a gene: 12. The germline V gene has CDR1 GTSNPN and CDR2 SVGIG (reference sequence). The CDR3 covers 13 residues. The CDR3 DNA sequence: TGTGCCTGGACCGCGCACGAGCGGGGTGGGCAGTTCTTC. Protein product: CAWTAHERGGQFF.

CDR3: CASSLSTGVAGFF. CDR3 DNA: TGTGCCAGCAGCTTGTCGACAGGGGTGGCAGGATTCTTT. V is TRBV7-9 and J is TRBJ1-1; 8 nucleotides agree with TRBD1. CDR3 length: 13 residues. Per the germline V gene, CDR1 is SEHNR and CDR2 is FQNEAQ (reference sequence). V lost 3 bases and J lost 14; bases outside the gene matches: 11.

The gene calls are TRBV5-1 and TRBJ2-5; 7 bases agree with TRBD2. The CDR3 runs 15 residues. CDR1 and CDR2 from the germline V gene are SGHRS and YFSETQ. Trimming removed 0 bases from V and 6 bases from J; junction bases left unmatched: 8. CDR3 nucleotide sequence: TGCGCCAGCAGCTTGGCCGGCGGGAGTAGACAGACCCAGTACTTC. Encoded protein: CASSLAGGSRQTQYF.

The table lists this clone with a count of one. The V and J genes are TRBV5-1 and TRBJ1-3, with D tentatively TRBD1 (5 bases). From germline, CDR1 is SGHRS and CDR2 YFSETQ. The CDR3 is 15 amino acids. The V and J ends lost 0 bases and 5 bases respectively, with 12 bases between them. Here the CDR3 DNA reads TGCGCCAGCAGCTTGGAGGCAGGGCGGCGAAACACCATATATTTT. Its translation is CASSLEAGRRNTIYF.

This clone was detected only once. The chain's CDR3 is CASSLTQGDTEAFF. The CDR3, as DNA: TGTGCCAGCAGCTTGACACAGGGGGACACTGAAGCTTTCTTT. The chain combines TRBV7-2 with TRBJ1-1; TRBD1 agrees at 8 bases. The CDR3 has 14 amino acids. Germline V gives CDR1 SGHTA, CDR2 FQGNSA. Trimming at V came to 3 bases and at J to 3 bases, leaving 3 bases not matched to a gene.

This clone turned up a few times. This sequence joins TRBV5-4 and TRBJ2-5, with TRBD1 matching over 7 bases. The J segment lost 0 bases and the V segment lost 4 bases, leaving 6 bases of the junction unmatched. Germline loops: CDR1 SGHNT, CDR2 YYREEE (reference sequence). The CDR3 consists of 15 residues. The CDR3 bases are TGTGCCAGCAGCGTGACAGGGCACCACCAAGAGACCCAGTACTTC. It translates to CASSVTGHHQETQYF.

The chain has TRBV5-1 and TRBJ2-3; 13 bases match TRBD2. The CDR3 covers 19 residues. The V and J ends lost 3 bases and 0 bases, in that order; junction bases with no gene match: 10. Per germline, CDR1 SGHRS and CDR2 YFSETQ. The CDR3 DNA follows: TGCGCCAGCAGCTCGGAGGGGACTAGCGGGACGACTAGCACAGATACGCAGTATTTT. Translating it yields CASSSEGTSGTTSTDTQYF.

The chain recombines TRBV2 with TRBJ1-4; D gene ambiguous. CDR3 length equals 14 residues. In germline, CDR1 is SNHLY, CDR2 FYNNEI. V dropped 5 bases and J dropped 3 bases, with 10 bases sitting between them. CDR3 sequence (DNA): TGTGCCAGCAGTTCCTCGAGCCCTAATGAAAAACTGTTTTTT. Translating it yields CASSSSSPNEKLFF.

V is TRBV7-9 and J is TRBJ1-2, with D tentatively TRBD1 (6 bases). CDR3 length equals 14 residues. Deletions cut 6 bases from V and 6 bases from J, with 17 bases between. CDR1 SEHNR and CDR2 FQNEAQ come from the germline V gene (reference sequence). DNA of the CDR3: TGTGCCAGCAGTCCGTCGCAGGGGATAGATGGCTACACCTTC. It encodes CASSPSQGIDGYTF. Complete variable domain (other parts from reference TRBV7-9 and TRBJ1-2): DTGVSQNPRHKITKRGQNVTFRCDPISEHNRLYWYRQTLGQGPEFLTYFQNEAQLEKSRLLSDRFSAERPKGSFSTLEIQRTEQGDSAMYLCASSPSQGIDGYTFGSGTRLTVV.

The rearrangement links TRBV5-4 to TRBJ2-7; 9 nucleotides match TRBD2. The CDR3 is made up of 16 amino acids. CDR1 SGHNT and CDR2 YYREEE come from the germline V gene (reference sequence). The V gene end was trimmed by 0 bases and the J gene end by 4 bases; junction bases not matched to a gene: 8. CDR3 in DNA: TGTGCCAGCAGCTTGGATGTGGCGGGAGGGGCGTACGAGCAGTACTTC. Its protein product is CASSLDVAGGAYEQYF. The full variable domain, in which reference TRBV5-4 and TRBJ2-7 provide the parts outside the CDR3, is ETGVTQSPTHLIKTRGQQVTLRCSSQSGHNTVSWYQQALGQGPQFIFQYYREEENGRGNFPPRFSGLQFPNYSSELNVNALELDDSALYLCASSLDVAGGAYEQYFGPGTRLTVT.

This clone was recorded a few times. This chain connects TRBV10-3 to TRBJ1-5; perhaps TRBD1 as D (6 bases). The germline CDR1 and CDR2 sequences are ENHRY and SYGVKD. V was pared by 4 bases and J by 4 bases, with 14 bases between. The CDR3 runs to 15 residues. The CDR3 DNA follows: TGTGCCATCAGTGGGGAGGGGCAGGGGAATCAGCCCCAGCATTTT. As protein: CAISGEGQGNQPQHF.

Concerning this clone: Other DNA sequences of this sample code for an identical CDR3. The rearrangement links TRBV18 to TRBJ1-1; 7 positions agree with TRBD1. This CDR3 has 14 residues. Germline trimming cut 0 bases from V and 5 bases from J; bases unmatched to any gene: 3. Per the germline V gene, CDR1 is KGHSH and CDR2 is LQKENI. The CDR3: CASSPPQGGTEAFF. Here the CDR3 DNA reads TGTGCCAGCTCACCACCTCAGGGGGGAACTGAAGCTTTCTTT.